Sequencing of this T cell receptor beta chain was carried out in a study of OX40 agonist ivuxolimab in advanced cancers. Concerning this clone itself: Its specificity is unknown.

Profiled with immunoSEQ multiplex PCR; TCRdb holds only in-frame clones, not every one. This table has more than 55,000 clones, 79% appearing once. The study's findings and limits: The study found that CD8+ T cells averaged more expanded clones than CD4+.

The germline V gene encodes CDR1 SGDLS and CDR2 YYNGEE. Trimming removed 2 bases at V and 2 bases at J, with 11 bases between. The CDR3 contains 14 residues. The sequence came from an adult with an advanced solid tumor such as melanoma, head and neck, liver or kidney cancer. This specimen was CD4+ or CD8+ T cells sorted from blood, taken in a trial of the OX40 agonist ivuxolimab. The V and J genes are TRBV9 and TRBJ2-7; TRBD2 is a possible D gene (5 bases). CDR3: CASSVGSGPYEQYF. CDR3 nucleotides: TGTGCCAGCAGCGTGGGAAGCGGTCCCTACGAGCAGTACTTC. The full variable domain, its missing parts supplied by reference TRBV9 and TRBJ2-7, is DSGVTQTPKHLITATGQRVTLRCSPRSGDLSVYWYQQSLDQGLQFLIQYYNGEERAKGNILERFSAQQFPDLHSELNLSSLELGDSALYFCASSVGSGPYEQYFGPGTRLTVT.